This T cell receptor (beta chain) was captured by sequencing in a study of somatic mutations in cytotoxic T cells in rheumatoid arthritis. The study's findings and limits: For CD8+ T-cell clonality, rheumatoid arthritis patients and age-matched healthy controls did not differ significantly.

Note on this clone: The antigen is undetermined.

The germline gives CDR1 SGHVS, CDR2 FNYEAQ. The V end was cut by 0 bases, the J end by 9 bases, with 21 bases between. The CDR3 contains 17 residues. Clones were sequenced by immunoSEQ multiplex PCR, and TCRdb holds only the in-frame ones, with some missing. The sample lists fewer than 30,000 clones; just under 75% were seen once. Positive magnetic bead selection was used to isolate CD4+ and CD8+ cells; purity was checked by flow cytometry. The chain uses TRBV7-6 and TRBJ2-1; the D gene is possibly TRBD1 (6 bases). Sequencing was done on a sample of CD8+ T cells sorted from blood. This TCR came from a young woman in good health. The CDR3 spells CASSLAYAALPGVEQFF. The CDR3 DNA is TGTGCCAGCAGCTTAGCGTACGCAGCCTTACCAGGGGTTGAGCAGTTCTTC.